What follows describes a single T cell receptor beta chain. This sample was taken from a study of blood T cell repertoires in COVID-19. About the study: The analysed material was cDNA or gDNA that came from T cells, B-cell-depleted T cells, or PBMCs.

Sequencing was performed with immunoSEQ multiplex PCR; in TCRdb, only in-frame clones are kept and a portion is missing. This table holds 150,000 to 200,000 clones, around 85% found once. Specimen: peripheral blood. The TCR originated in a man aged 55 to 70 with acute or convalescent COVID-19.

The chain's CDR3 is CASSYSRALGGYTF. CDR3 DNA: TGTGCCAGCAGTTACTCGAGGGCCCTGGGGGGCTACACCTTC. The chain recombines TRBV6-5 with TRBJ1-2; D gene unclear. The CDR3 has 14 residues. In germline, CDR1 is MNHEY, CDR2 SVGAGI. Between the trimmed V and J ends, which lost 0 bases and 8 bases, there was a span of 13 bases.